This T cell receptor beta chain comes out of a study of blood T cells in healthy people across ages. A word on this clonotype: Antigen specificity is unknown. A read error is possible here, since a much larger clone lies one base away.

This CDR3 comprises 18 residues. Per the germline V gene, CDR1 is SGHTA and CDR2 is FQGTGA. A sample-barcoded 5' primer and a J-beta primer mix were used in a second PCR of roughly 7 to 11 cycles. TCRdb re-derived calls from the 5' RACE reads in MiXCR, one entry per CDR3 protein. There are some 1.4 million distinct CDR3 sequences in the sample; around 42% occur only once, and roughly 7.7% lies in the top ten. General study results and limits: Fewer expanded clones and more diversity marked long-lived versus aged donors. Naive and antigen-experienced cells could not be conclusively compared, given unsorted PBMCs. Strong correlation existed between TCR beta diversity and naive T cell percentage.

The chain links TRBV7-3 to TRBJ1-1, with D perhaps matching TRBD1 (5 bases). The sequencing input was blood. The TCR was taken from a young woman in good health. The CDR3 region has the DNA TGTGCCGGCAGCTTAAGTGGGACCGGACGGAACCTGAACACTGAAGCTTTCTTT. Translation gives CAGSLSGTGRNLNTEAFF.